This TCR beta chain was recorded in a study of blood T cell repertoires in COVID-19. Looking at the study overall: Spain, Italy and the United States supplied samples that represented acute and convalescent COVID-19.

In the study's own analysis: The assay estimated nucleated cells by amplifying reference gene primers. Measured with immunoSEQ multiplex PCR; TCRdb has only the in-frame clones, and not every one. For V, J and clone size, that table is used; D and trimming come from the DNA. The data contain 200,000 to 250,000 clones, 82% of them singletons. Germline CDR1 SNHLY, CDR2 FYNNEI. V trimming: 4 bases; J trimming: 1 base; junction bases outside the gene matches: 6. The CDR3 covers 16 residues. Sequenced sample: peripheral blood. This receptor was obtained from a woman aged 40 to 50 with acute or convalescent COVID-19. The V call is TRBV2, the J call TRBJ2-5, with 10 bases aligning to TRBD2. CDR3 sequence reads: CASSGGLAAIQETQYF. DNA of the CDR3: TGTGCCAGCAGTGGTGGACTAGCGGCGATCCAAGAGACCCAGTACTTC.